Following are 32 T cell receptor beta chains from one sample sequenced in a study of CD8+ T cells in alopecia areata. Indicated treatment: oral pan-JAK inhibitor, 5-10 mg twice daily. cDNA serving as the sequencing template came from extracted, reverse transcribed RNA. TCRdb's copy holds only in-frame clones and misses some; the assay was immunoSEQ multiplex PCR. The sample yields 100,000 to 140,000 clones, 80% to 85% seen once. This sample comprised CD8+ T cells sorted from blood, obtained at week 24, from a patient treated with tofacitinib. These receptors were taken from a human donor with alopecia areata.

The V and J genes are TRBV9 and TRBJ1-2, with TRBD1 identical over 7 bases. The germline gives CDR1 SGDLS, CDR2 YYNGEE. The CDR3 contains 12 residues. V trimming: 6 bases; J trimming: 7 bases; junction bases outside the gene matches: 6. CDR3 region: CASTTGTGGYTF. CDR3 coding DNA: TGTGCCAGCACGACAGGGACGGGTGGCTACACCTTC.

The V gene is TRBV4-1, the J gene TRBJ2-3; the D gene is possibly TRBD1 (5 bases). The V end was cut by 2 bases, the J end by 5 bases, with 23 bases between. The CDR3 is 18 amino acids. From germline, CDR1 is MGHRA and CDR2 YSYEKL. CDR3 sequence reads: CASSQSYDHARVEDTQYF. The CDR3 bases are TGCGCCAGCAGCCAATCATACGACCATGCCAGGGTGGAAGATACGCAGTATTTT.

This chain uses TRBV6-6 with TRBJ2-2; 8 bases map to TRBD2. Germline V lookup: CDR1 MNHNY, CDR2 SVGAGI (reference sequence). V lost 5 bases and J lost 6; bases outside the gene matches: 2. The CDR3 loop spans 13 amino acids. In DNA, the CDR3 is TGTGCCAGCAGTCCGGGGGGGGCCGGGGAGCTGTTTTTT. Its protein product is CASSPGGAGELFF.

The CDR3 sequence is CASSKPGHGFQETQYF. In nucleotides, the CDR3 is TGTGCCAGCAGCAAACCGGGACACGGATTCCAAGAGACCCAGTACTTC. The chain joins TRBV21-1 to TRBJ2-5; no check of the table's D call, TRBD1, against the DNA was made. TRBV21-1 is a recognized pseudogene. CDR3 length equals 16 residues.

V and J are TRBV7-9 and TRBJ1-1; 7 nucleotides match TRBD1. V was clipped by 5 bases and J by 2 bases; unmatched bases: 5. This CDR3 contains 14 residues. Germline CDR1 reads SEHNR; CDR2 reads FQNEAQ (reference sequence). As DNA, the CDR3 is TGTGCCAGCAGCACGGACAGGCTCAACACTGAAGCTTTCTTT. It translates to CASSTDRLNTEAFF.

This chain connects TRBV2 to TRBJ1-2, with TRBD1 matching 10 bases. From germline, CDR1 is SNHLY and CDR2 FYNNEI. This CDR3 comprises 14 residues. Trimming removed 10 bases from V and 1 base from J; junction bases left unmatched: 6. The CDR3 nucleotides are TGTGCCATGGACAGGGGGGGATTTAACTATGGCTACACCTTC. Amino acids: CAMDRGGFNYGYTF.

The chain combines TRBV6-4 with TRBJ1-2; 7 nucleotides agree with TRBD1. The length of the CDR3 is 14 residues. V dropped 6 bases and J dropped 3; count of bases not matched to a gene: 7. Germline CDR1 reads MRHNA; CDR2 reads SNTAGT. The CDR3 DNA sequence: TGTGCCAGCAGCCCTGACAGGGCCGACTATGGCTACACCTTC. Translated, it gives CASSPDRADYGYTF.

In its sample, this clone was seen a few times. This chain links TRBV10-3 with TRBJ2-3; TRBD2 aligns across 9 bases. V dropped 4 bases and J dropped 1; count of bases not matched to a gene: 6. The germline V gene encodes CDR1 ENHRY and CDR2 SYGVKD. CDR3 length equals 16 residues. CDR3 in amino acids: CAISGLSGGGTDTQYF. As DNA, the CDR3 is TGTGCCATCAGTGGCCTTAGCGGGGGAGGCACAGATACGCAGTATTTT.

This rearrangement joins TRBV6-5 to TRBJ1-1; D is undetermined. V lost 1 base and J lost 4, with 4 bases in between. Germline V gene sequence: CDR1 MNHEY, CDR2 SVGAGI. The CDR3 extends over 12 amino acids. The CDR3 is CASSYYGTEAFF. CDR3 bases: TGTGCCAGCAGTTACTATGGCACTGAAGCTTTCTTT.

The chain carries TRBV7-9 and TRBJ1-1; D is unclear. This CDR3 comprises 15 residues. V gave up 6 bases and J gave up 1 base, with 15 bases separating them. Germline CDR1 SEHNR, CDR2 FQNEAQ (reference sequence). DNA for the CDR3: TGTGCCAGCAGATTTGACCCCGGACGGAACACTGAAGCTTTCTTT. As protein: CASRFDPGRNTEAFF.

J is TRBJ2-3 and V is TRBV6-4, with 9 positions matching TRBD2. The length of the CDR3 is 16 residues. V dropped 6 bases and J dropped 0; count of bases not matched to a gene: 7. Germline values: CDR1 MRHNA, CDR2 SNTAGT. CDR3: CASRATSGSSTDTQYF. The DNA of the CDR3 is TGTGCCAGCAGGGCGACTAGCGGATCTAGCACAGATACGCAGTATTTT.

V usage is TRBV7-9 and J usage is TRBJ2-3; TRBD1 might be the D (5 bases). Trimming shortened V by 11 bases and J by 1 base, and 16 bases separated the two germline ends. CDR1 is SEHNR and CDR2 is FQNEAQ in the germline V gene (reference sequence). This CDR3 spans 14 amino acids. Written as DNA, the CDR3 is TGTGCCTACAAGGGGTCCGCCCGCACAGATACGCAGTATTTT. Protein product: CAYKGSARTDTQYF. Full variable domain (outside the CDR3, taken from reference TRBV7-9 and TRBJ2-3): DTGVSQNPRHKITKRGQNVTFRCDPISEHNRLYWYRQTLGQGPEFLTYFQNEAQLEKSRLLSDRFSAERPKGSFSTLEIQRTEQGDSAMYLCAYKGSARTDTQYFGPGTRLTVL.

V usage is TRBV29-1 and J usage is TRBJ2-3, with D maybe TRBD2 (6 bases). V was trimmed by 4 bases and J by 1 base, leaving 15 bases between them. Germline V gene lookup returns CDR1 SQVTM and CDR2 ANQGSEA. The CDR3 totals 15 residues. The CDR3 sequence: CSVGTWGEGTDTQYF. For the CDR3, the DNA is TGCAGCGTTGGGACGTGGGGGGAGGGCACAGATACGCAGTATTTT.

The chain couples TRBV19 to TRBJ2-7, with a tentative D call TRBD1 (6 bases). Trimming pared 6 bases from V and 2 bases from J, leaving 11 bases between. This CDR3 has 13 amino acids. Germline assignment: CDR1 LNHDA and CDR2 SQIVND (reference sequence). Here the CDR3 reads CASSWDTTYEQYF. The CDR3 DNA reads TGTGCCAGTAGCTGGGACACTACCTACGAGCAGTACTTC. Variable domain in full (rest from reference TRBV19 and TRBJ2-7): DGGITQSPKYLFRKEGQNVTLSCEQNLNHDAMYWYRQDPGQGLRLIYYSQIVNDFQKGDIAEGYSVSREKKESFPLTVTSAQKNPTAFYLCASSWDTTYEQYFGPGTRLTVT.

This chain joins TRBV30 and TRBJ2-7; the D gene is possibly TRBD1 (6 bases). This CDR3 comprises 13 residues. CDR1 is GTSNPN and CDR2 is SVGIG in the germline V gene (reference sequence). Trimming removed 0 bases from V and 4 bases from J, with 10 bases in between. The CDR3 region is CAWSVDRLYEQYF. In DNA form, the CDR3 reads TGTGCCTGGAGTGTAGACAGGCTGTACGAGCAGTACTTC. The full variable domain, in which reference TRBV30 and TRBJ2-7 provide the parts outside the CDR3, is SQTIHQWPATLVQPVGSPLSLECTVEGTSNPNLYWYRQAAGRGLQLLFYSVGIGQISSEVPQNLSASRPQDRQFILSSKKLLLSDSGFYLCAWSVDRLYEQYFGPGTRLTVT.

This clone appeared a few times. The chain couples TRBV10-2 to TRBJ2-1, with 8 bases identical to TRBD1. The V segment lost 3 bases and the J segment 4 bases; nucleotides outside the gene matches: 8. Germline lookup yields CDR1 WSHSY and CDR2 SAAADI. The CDR3 has 16 residues. Here the CDR3 DNA reads TGCGCCAGCAGTGACTTAGACAGGGGCCTTTACAATGAGCAGTTCTTC. Translated, it gives CASSDLDRGLYNEQFF.

The genes are TRBV6-1 and TRBJ2-7, with 10 bases matching TRBD2. Looked up from germline, CDR1 is MNHNS and CDR2 is SASEGT. The junction had 13 bases not matched to a gene; V was cut back by 4 bases and J by 7 bases. The length of the CDR3 is 16 residues. The CDR3: CASSARGLADSWEQYF. DNA for the CDR3: TGTGCCAGCAGTGCTCGAGGACTAGCGGATTCCTGGGAGCAGTACTTC.

The chain links TRBV19 to TRBJ1-1, with no clear D. The V gene's germline CDR1 is LNHDA and CDR2 SQIVND (reference sequence). This CDR3 has 13 residues. Trimming took off 6 bases at V and 0 bases at J, with 8 bases between the two ends. CDR3 coding DNA: TGTGCCAGTAGAGGGCCCATGAACACTGAAGCTTTCTTT. Translating gives CASRGPMNTEAFF.

The V and J genes are TRBV29-1 and TRBJ2-5; the match to TRBD1 covers 7 bases. Looked up from germline, CDR1 is SQVTM and CDR2 is ANQGSEA. The CDR3 length is 16 residues. V shed 0 bases and J 4 bases; nucleotides not matched to a gene: 11. CDR3 sequence (DNA): TGCAGCGTTGAAGAGGGCGTTCGGACAGGCGGAGAGACCCAGTACTTC. Translating it yields CSVEEGVRTGGETQYF.

The rearrangement links TRBV7-8 to TRBJ2-7; TRBD1 matches 9 bases. The germline gives CDR1 SGHVS, CDR2 FQNEAQ. The CDR3 is made up of 13 amino acids. With 8 bases clipped from V and 3 bases from J, the junction kept 5 bases outside the gene matches. The CDR3 is CASRDRELYEQYF. The CDR3 nucleotides are TGTGCCAGCCGGGACAGGGAGCTCTACGAGCAGTACTTC.

This chain uses TRBV4-2 with TRBJ1-2, with D possibly TRBD1 on 6 matching bases. With 0 bases removed from V and 8 bases from J, the gap between germline ends came to 19 bases. Germline assignment: CDR1 LGHNA and CDR2 YNFKEQ. This CDR3 spans 16 amino acids. The CDR3 region is CASSQDPAGGGPGYTF. The CDR3 DNA reads as TGTGCCAGCAGCCAAGATCCCGCGGGAGGGGGGCCCGGCTACACCTTC.

This clone appeared once. J is TRBJ2-7 and V is TRBV27; D may be TRBD2 (5 bases). V was pared by 1 base and J by 2 bases, with 15 bases between. CDR1 is MNHEY, CDR2 SMNVEV, per germline (reference sequence). This CDR3 has 16 amino acids. CDR3 residues: CASSLYIGGSTYEQYF. CDR3 nucleotide sequence: TGTGCCAGCAGTTTATATATCGGAGGCAGCACCTACGAGCAGTACTTC.

The J gene is TRBJ2-1, the V gene TRBV6-5; TRBD2 matches at 7 bases. The ends lost 2 bases at V and 7 bases at J; junction bases unmatched: 2. The length of the CDR3 is 13 residues. Germline V lookup: CDR1 MNHEY, CDR2 SVGAGI. CDR3 nucleotides: TGTGCCAGCAGTTACGGGGGGGGGAATGAGCAGTTCTTC. Translating it yields CASSYGGGNEQFF.

The chain combines TRBV18 with TRBJ2-7; 9 bases match TRBD1. J gave up 1 base and V 5 bases, and 9 bases lay outside the gene matches. Per germline, CDR1 KGHSH and CDR2 LQKENI. This CDR3 has 16 residues. The CDR3 loop is CASSTGQGDRSYEQYF. For the CDR3, the DNA is TGTGCCAGCTCAACGGGACAGGGAGATAGGTCCTACGAGCAGTACTTC.

This chain joins TRBV7-6 and TRBJ2-5; D may be TRBD2 (5 bases). The germline gives CDR1 SGHVS, CDR2 FNYEAQ. V shed 1 base and J shed 4 bases, with 13 bases lying between them. This CDR3 has 15 amino acids. CDR3 region: CASSLVELEGETQYF. CDR3 nucleotide sequence: TGTGCCAGCAGCTTAGTTGAACTAGAAGGAGAGACCCAGTACTTC.

The chain carries TRBV14 and TRBJ2-2, with D hard to call. V was trimmed by 1 base and J by 6 bases, leaving 12 bases between them. Germline V lookup: CDR1 SGHDN, CDR2 FVKESK. The CDR3 is 15 residues long. In DNA form, the CDR3 reads TGTGCCAGCAGCCAAGTGGTGCCTACGGCCGGGGAGCTGTTTTTT. Translating it yields CASSQVVPTAGELFF.

V and J are TRBV6-7 and TRBJ1-5; D perhaps matches TRBD1 (5 bases). TRBV6-7 counts as an open reading frame of uncertain function. The CDR3 totals 21 residues. Trimming shortened V by 5 bases and J by 4 bases, and 33 bases separated the two germline ends. As DNA, the CDR3 is TGTGCCAGCAGTCGGCTACGAGGGGTCAAGCACCAAGGTATTGGTAATCAGCCCCAGCATTTT. This translates into CASSRLRGVKHQGIGNQPQHF.

The chain links TRBV15 to TRBJ2-5; D is perhaps TRBD2 (5 bases). CDR3 size: 13 residues. Trimming removed 4 bases at V and 3 bases at J, with 9 bases between. CDR1 and CDR2 (germline): LNHNV, YYDKDF (reference sequence). CDR3 nucleotides: TGTGCCACCAGCACCCCGGGGAAAGAGACCCAGTACTTC. Translating gives CATSTPGKETQYF.

For this clone: Other nucleotide sequences from this sample produce the same CDR3. The chain recombines TRBV6-5 with TRBJ2-1; D uncertain. The germline CDR1 and CDR2 sequences are MNHEY and SVGAGI. V gave up 2 bases and J gave up 7 bases, with 3 bases separating them. The CDR3 totals 11 residues. Written as DNA, the CDR3 is TGTGCCAGCAGTTACGGGAATGAGCAGTTCTTC. It codes for CASSYGNEQFF.

V and J are TRBV29-1 and TRBJ1-2, with a weak D call TRBD1 (5 bases). There are 11 residues in the CDR3. The ends were cut back, 3 bases at V and 4 bases at J, with 6 bases in the middle. Germline V gene lookup returns CDR1 SQVTM and CDR2 ANQGSEA. The CDR3 sequence: CSVEGVYGYTF. The CDR3 nucleotides are TGCAGCGTTGAGGGGGTCTATGGCTACACCTTC.

The rearrangement joins TRBV19 to TRBJ2-7; 9 positions match TRBD1. Germline V gene lookup returns CDR1 LNHDA and CDR2 SQIVND (reference sequence). The CDR3 consists of 14 residues. V trimming: 3 bases; J trimming: 5 bases; junction bases outside the gene matches: 5. CDR3 sequence (DNA): TGTGCCAGTAGTATGAGGAACAGGGGGCACGAGCAGTACTTC. This codes for CASSMRNRGHEQYF. The full variable domain, with the rest looked up from reference TRBV19 and TRBJ2-7, is DGGITQSPKYLFRKEGQNVTLSCEQNLNHDAMYWYRQDPGQGLRLIYYSQIVNDFQKGDIAEGYSVSREKKESFPLTVTSAQKNPTAFYLCASSMRNRGHEQYFGPGTRLTVT.

This clone was detected only once. This chain connects TRBV4-1 to TRBJ1-5; TRBD1 is a possible D gene (5 bases). Trimming took 3 bases from V and 0 from J, leaving 12 bases between them. Germline CDR1 and CDR2: MGHRA and YSYEKL. CDR3 size: 16 residues. CDR3 residues: CASSQDPGGSNQPQHF. CDR3 sequence (DNA): TGCGCCAGCAGCCAGGACCCCGGGGGTAGCAATCAGCCCCAGCATTTT.